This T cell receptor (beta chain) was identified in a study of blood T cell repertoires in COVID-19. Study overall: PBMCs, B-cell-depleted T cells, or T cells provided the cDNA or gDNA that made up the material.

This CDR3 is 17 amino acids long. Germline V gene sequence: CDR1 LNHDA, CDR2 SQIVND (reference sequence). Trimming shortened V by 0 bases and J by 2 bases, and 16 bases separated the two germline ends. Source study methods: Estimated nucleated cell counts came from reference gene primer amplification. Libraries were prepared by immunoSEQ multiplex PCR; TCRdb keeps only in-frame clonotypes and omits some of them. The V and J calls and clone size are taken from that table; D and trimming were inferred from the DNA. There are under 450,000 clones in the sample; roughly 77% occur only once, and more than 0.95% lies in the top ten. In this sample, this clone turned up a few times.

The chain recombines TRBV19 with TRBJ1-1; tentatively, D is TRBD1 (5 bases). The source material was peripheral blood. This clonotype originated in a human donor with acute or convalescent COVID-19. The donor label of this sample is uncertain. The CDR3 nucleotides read TGTGCCAGTAGTATAGATCCCCCAAGGGGCACCAACACTGAAGCTTTCTTT. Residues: CASSIDPPRGTNTEAFF. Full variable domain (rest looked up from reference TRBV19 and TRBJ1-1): DGGITQSPKYLFRKEGQNVTLSCEQNLNHDAMYWYRQDPGQGLRLIYYSQIVNDFQKGDIAEGYSVSREKKESFPLTVTSAQKNPTAFYLCASSIDPPRGTNTEAFFGQGTRLTVV.